These T cell receptor beta chains were read from a single sample in a study of early T cells in non-severe SARS-CoV-2 infection. TCRdb analysed the 5' RACE reads with MiXCR anew, one entry per CDR3 protein. The table includes about 58,000 distinct CDR3 sequences, about an eighth detected once. Sequencing used whole blood. The receptors stem from an adult who was a healthcare worker with PCR-confirmed SARS-CoV-2 infection or an uninfected control (not recorded which). The CDR3 runs from the conserved cysteine through the conserved F or W. Clone size is not always given. Where it is, it says once, few, many or a class for expanded clones.

V gene	J gene	clone size	CDR3 protein
TRBV20-1	TRBJ2-7	NA	CSAPAGGSYEQYF
TRBV2	TRBJ2-1	many	CASGSERSSYNEQFF
TRBV12-3/TRBV12-4	TRBJ2-1	few	CASSWRVEQFF
TRBV5-1	TRBJ1-2	medium-sized	CASSWDRDNYGYTF
TRBV29-1	TRBJ2-3	few	CSVEVWASSGQTDTQYF
TRBV20-1	TRBJ1-5	few	CSAREQGEDQPQHF
TRBV5-1	TRBJ2-7	many	CASSSPSGATYEQYF
TRBV7-9	TRBJ2-1	many	CASSDQGLAGDEQFF
TRBV4-2	TRBJ2-2	NA	CASSLSPGLAGDRELFF
TRBV28	TRBJ2-7	many	CASSFTGQNDEQYF
TRBV7-3	TRBJ2-3	few	CASSFAPPGQGTDTQYF
TRBV20-1	TRBJ2-1	NA	CSALNSGTGSTEQFF
TRBV20-1	TRBJ2-1	many	CSAKKSSYNEQFF
TRBV24-1	TRBJ2-1	few	CATSDSGLARHNEQFF
TRBV5-1	TRBJ1-1	many	CASSLGRTGGGNTEAFF
TRBV29-1	TRBJ2-5	NA	CSVEKGNQETQYF
TRBV11-2	TRBJ2-1	few	CASSLARLAGAFIF
TRBV18	TRBJ2-3	few	CASSPLGDTQYF
TRBV7-9	TRBJ2-1	many	CASSPNLGLTYNEQFF
TRBV12-3/TRBV12-4	TRBJ2-7	NA	CASSLRPIEQYF
TRBV30	TRBJ2-3	NA	CAYGAGGAYTQYF
TRBV29-1	TRBJ2-3	NA	CSVGDRGTDTQYF
TRBV5-1	TRBJ2-1	many	CASSMGQVDNEQFF
TRBV27	TRBJ2-5	few	CASSFSDQETQYF
TRBV27	TRBJ1-1	NA	CASSPTRSTQAFF
TRBV27	TRBJ2-1	NA	CATNPYPGLGSVEQFF
TRBV30	TRBJ2-4	many	CAWAQGAGKNIQYF
TRBV12-3/TRBV12-4	TRBJ1-4	many	CASTPRGSEKLFF
TRBV18	TRBJ2-3	many	CASSPLWDRGTDTQYF
TRBV9	TRBJ2-5	few	CASSEGGGTSRKTQYF
TRBV2	TRBJ1-5	many	CASSSQGLRQPQHF
TRBV24-1	TRBJ2-1	many	CATSDALAGNEQFF
TRBV20-1	TRBJ2-7	few	CSAGTGGLSYEQYF
TRBV7-2	TRBJ2-7	many	CASSWDRGPDEQYF
TRBV3-1	TRBJ1-2	few	CASSPWTGDYGYTF
TRBV5-1	TRBJ2-3	many	CASSLAGNTDTQYF
TRBV5-1	TRBJ2-7	few	CASSLDATGRIYEQYF
TRBV24-1	TRBJ2-3	NA	CATNDPRRDRGIDTQYF
TRBV4-1	TRBJ2-7	NA	CASSQAGTPSYEQYF
TRBV28	TRBJ1-1	many	CASTLFGGDRGRNTEAFF
TRBV12-3/TRBV12-4	TRBJ1-5	few	CASSPPAVSNQPQHF
TRBV12-3/TRBV12-4	TRBJ2-5	few	CASSLQAGVETQYF
TRBV3-1	TRBJ1-6	NA	CASSQGGAGVDSPLHF
TRBV18	TRBJ2-3	few	CASSRLRRDTDTQYF
TRBV20-1	TRBJ2-7	NA	CSARTGSDEQYF
TRBV27	TRBJ2-3	NA	CASSPGLAGVNTQYF
TRBV6-4	TRBJ1-6	many	CASAEGKGNSPLHF
TRBV7-2	TRBJ2-3	NA	CASSNGGTSGSSDTQYF
TRBV20-1	TRBJ2-3	NA	CSASTEINTQYF
TRBV15	TRBJ1-6	many	CATSRDLDSSYNSPLHF